This T cell receptor beta chain comes out of a study of T cell changes during pregnancy in multiple sclerosis. Profiled with immunoSEQ multiplex PCR; TCRdb holds only in-frame clones, not every one. This sample has under 45,000 clones; around nine tenths occur once, and the top ten carry roughly 4%. CDR3 length: 16 residues. The germline V gene encodes CDR1 SGDLS and CDR2 YYNGEE. V dropped 0 bases and J dropped 7; count of bases not matched to a gene: 6. The source was CD8+ T cells from peripheral blood mononuclear cells, collected in the first trimester of pregnancy. The chain uses TRBV9 and TRBJ2-3, with 12 nucleotides matching TRBD2. The origin of this receptor is a female donor with multiple sclerosis, enrolled in a pregnancy study. In nucleotides, the CDR3 is TGTGCCAGCAGCGTAGAAGGGACTAGCGGGCGAAATACGCAGTATTTT. As protein: CASSVEGTSGRNTQYF.